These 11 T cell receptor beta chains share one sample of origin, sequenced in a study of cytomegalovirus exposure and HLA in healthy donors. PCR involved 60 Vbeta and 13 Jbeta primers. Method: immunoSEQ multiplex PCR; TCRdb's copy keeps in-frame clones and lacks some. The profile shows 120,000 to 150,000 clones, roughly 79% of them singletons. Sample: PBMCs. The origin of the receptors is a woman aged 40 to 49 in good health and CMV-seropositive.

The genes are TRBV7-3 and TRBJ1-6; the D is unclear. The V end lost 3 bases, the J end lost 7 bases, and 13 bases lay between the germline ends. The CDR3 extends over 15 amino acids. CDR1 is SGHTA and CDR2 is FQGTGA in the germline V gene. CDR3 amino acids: CASSLEYSGNSPLHF. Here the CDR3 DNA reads TGTGCCAGCAGCTTGGAATACTCGGGGAATTCACCCCTCCACTTT.

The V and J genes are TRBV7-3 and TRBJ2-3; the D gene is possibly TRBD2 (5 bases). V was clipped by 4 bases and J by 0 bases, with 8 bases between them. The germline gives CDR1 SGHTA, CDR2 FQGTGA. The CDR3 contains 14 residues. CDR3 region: CASSYGLSTDTQYF. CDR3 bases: TGTGCCAGCAGCTACGGACTCAGCACAGATACGCAGTATTTT.

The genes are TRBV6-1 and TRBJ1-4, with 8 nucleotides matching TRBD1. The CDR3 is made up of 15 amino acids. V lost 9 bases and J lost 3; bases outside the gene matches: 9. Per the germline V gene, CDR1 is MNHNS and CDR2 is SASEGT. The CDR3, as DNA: TGTGCCAGTAACGGACAGGGTACGCCTAATGAAAAACTGTTTTTT. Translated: CASNGQGTPNEKLFF.

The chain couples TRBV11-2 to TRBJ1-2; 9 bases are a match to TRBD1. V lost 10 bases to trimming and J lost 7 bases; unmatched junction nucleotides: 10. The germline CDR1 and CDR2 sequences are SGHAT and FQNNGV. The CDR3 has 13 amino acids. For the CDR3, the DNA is TGTGCCACGGGGACCGGGACAGGGTTTGGCTACACCTTC. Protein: CATGTGTGFGYTF.

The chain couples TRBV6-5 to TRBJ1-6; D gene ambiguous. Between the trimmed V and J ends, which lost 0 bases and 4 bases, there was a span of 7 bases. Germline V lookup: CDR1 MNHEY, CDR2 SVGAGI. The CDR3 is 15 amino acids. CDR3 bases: TGTGCCAGCAGTTACTCAGCCCCTTATAATTCACCCCTCCACTTT. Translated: CASSYSAPYNSPLHF.

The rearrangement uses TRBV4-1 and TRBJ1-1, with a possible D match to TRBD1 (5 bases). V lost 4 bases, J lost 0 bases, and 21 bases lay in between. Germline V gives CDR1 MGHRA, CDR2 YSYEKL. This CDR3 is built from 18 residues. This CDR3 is CASSPVRAGLRMNTEAFF. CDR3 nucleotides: TGCGCCAGCAGCCCTGTCCGCGCAGGGTTACGAATGAACACTGAAGCTTTCTTT.

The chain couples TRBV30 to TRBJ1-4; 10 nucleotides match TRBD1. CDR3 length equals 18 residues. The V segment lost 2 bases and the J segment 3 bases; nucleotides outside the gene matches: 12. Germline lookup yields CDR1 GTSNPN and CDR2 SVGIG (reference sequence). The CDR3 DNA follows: TGTGCCTGGAGTCGAACCGGGACAGGGGCTTTCGCTAATGAAAAACTGTTTTTT. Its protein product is CAWSRTGTGAFANEKLFF.

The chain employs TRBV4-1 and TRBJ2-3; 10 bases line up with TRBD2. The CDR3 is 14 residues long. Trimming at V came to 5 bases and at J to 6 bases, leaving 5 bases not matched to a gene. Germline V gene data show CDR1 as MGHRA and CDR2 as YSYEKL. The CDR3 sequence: CASSSGLAIDTQYF. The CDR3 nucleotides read TGCGCCAGCAGCTCGGGACTAGCGATTGATACGCAGTATTTT.

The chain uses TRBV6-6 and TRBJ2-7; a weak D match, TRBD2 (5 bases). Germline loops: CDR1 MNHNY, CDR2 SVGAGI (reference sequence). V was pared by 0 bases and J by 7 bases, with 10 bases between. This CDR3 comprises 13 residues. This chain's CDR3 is CASSYSDFLEQYF. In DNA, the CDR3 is TGTGCCAGCAGTTACTCGGACTTCCTGGAGCAGTACTTC.

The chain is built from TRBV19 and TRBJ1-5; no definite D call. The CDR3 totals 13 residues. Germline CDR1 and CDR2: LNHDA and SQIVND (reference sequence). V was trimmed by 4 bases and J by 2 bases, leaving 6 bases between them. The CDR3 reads CASSTVGNQPQHF. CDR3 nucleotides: TGTGCCAGTAGTACAGTTGGCAATCAGCCCCAGCATTTT. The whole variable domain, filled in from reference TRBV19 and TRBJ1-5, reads DGGITQSPKYLFRKEGQNVTLSCEQNLNHDAMYWYRQDPGQGLRLIYYSQIVNDFQKGDIAEGYSVSREKKESFPLTVTSAQKNPTAFYLCASSTVGNQPQHFGDGTRLSIL.

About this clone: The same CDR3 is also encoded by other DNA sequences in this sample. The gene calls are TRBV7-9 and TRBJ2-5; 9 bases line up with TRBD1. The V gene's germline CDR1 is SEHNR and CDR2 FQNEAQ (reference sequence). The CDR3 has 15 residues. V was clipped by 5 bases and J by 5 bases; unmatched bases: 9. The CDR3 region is CASSGWTGAEETQYF. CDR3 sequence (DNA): TGTGCCAGCAGCGGATGGACAGGGGCTGAGGAGACCCAGTACTTC.